The 15 T cell receptor beta chains below were found in one sample sequenced in a study of identical twins. TCRdb itself ran the 5' RACE reads through MiXCR, one entry per CDR3 protein. The sample lists approximately 690,000 distinct CDR3 sequences; 5.5% to 7.5% were seen once. Specimen: naive T cells sorted from blood. These receptor sequences come from a man aged 18 to 30 in good health.

This clonotype showed up many times. The chain couples TRBV5-1 to TRBJ1-4; D might be TRBD1 (5 bases). Germline V gene lookup returns CDR1 SGHRS and CDR2 YFSETQ. V was clipped by 0 bases and J by 0 bases, with 9 bases between them. This CDR3 spans 16 amino acids. The CDR3 loop reads CASSLEGHATNEKLFF. CDR3 coding DNA: TGCGCCAGCAGCTTGGAAGGACATGCAACTAATGAAAAACTGTTTTTT. The full variable domain, with the rest looked up from reference TRBV5-1 and TRBJ1-4, is KAGVTQTPRYLIKTRGQQVTLSCSPISGHRSVSWYQQTPGQGLQFLFEYFSETQRNKGNFPGRFSGRQFSNSRSEMNVSTLELGDSALYLCASSLEGHATNEKLFFGSGTQLSVL.

This clonotype was recorded a few times. CDR3 in DNA: TGTGCCATCACCCGACTAGCGGGAGTCCATGAGCAGTTCTTC. Protein sequence: CAITRLAGVHEQFF. V gene TRBV10-3 combines with J gene TRBJ2-1; TRBD2 matches at 12 bases. V shed 7 bases, J shed 8 bases, and the junction held 6 bases outside the gene matches. There are 14 residues in the CDR3. Per the germline V gene, CDR1 is ENHRY and CDR2 is SYGVKD.

V and J are TRBV18 and TRBJ2-5; 7 bases align to TRBD2. The CDR3 sequence is 16 residues long. J was trimmed by 5 bases and V by 2 bases; bases with no gene match: 11. From germline, CDR1 is KGHSH and CDR2 LQKENI. CDR3: CASSPFLADSLETQYF. CDR3 sequence (DNA): TGTGCCAGCTCACCATTTCTAGCGGACTCCCTTGAGACCCAGTACTTC.

In this sample, this clonotype turned up many times. The rearrangement uses TRBV5-1 and TRBJ1-1; TRBD1 matches 9 bases. The CDR3 has 16 residues. Germline trimming cut 3 bases from V and 1 base from J; bases unmatched to any gene: 7. Germline V gene lookup returns CDR1 SGHRS and CDR2 YFSETQ. Here the CDR3 DNA reads TGCGCCAGCAGCTGGGGACAGGGAAAGTGGAACACTGAAGCTTTCTTT. As protein: CASSWGQGKWNTEAFF.

This clonotype was observed a few times. The chain couples TRBV12-3 or TRBV12-4 to TRBJ1-5; TRBD1 aligns across 9 bases. V lost 5 bases, J lost 3 bases, and 5 bases stayed unmatched. The CDR3 is made up of 15 amino acids. CDR3 sequence: CASSITGGNNQPQHF. Written as DNA, the CDR3 is TGTGCCAGCAGTATAACAGGGGGCAACAATCAGCCCCAGCATTTT.

CDR3 DNA: TGTGCCAGCAGTTTATCCGGACAACGCAATCAGCCCCAGCATTTT. It translates to CASSLSGQRNQPQHF. This sequence joins TRBV27 and TRBJ1-5; weak D call: TRBD1 (5 bases). The CDR3 loop spans 15 amino acids. In germline, CDR1 is MNHEY, CDR2 SMNVEV (reference sequence). Trimming took off 0 bases at V and 2 bases at J, with 8 bases between the two ends.

V is TRBV5-5 and J is TRBJ2-2; TRBD2 matches at 13 bases. V shed 4 bases and J 1 base; nucleotides not matched to a gene: 4. This CDR3 comprises 17 residues. Germline CDR1 reads SGHKS; CDR2 reads YYEKEE (reference sequence). The CDR3 DNA reads as TGTGCCAGCAGCACCAGACTAGCGGGAGGGAACACCGGGGAGCTGTTTTTT. It translates to CASSTRLAGGNTGELFF.

This clonotype was detected only a few times. CDR3 amino acids: CASSVTTGTSQYNEQFF. DNA of the CDR3: TGTGCCAGCAGCGTGACTACCGGGACTAGTCAATACAATGAGCAGTTCTTC. The chain couples TRBV9 to TRBJ2-1; TRBD2 matches 8 bases. The V gene end was trimmed by 2 bases and the J gene end by 4 bases; junction bases not matched to a gene: 11. The germline CDR1 and CDR2 sequences are SGDLS and YYNGEE. This CDR3 spans 17 amino acids.

The chain recombines TRBV20-1 with TRBJ1-2, with a tentative D call TRBD1 (5 bases). The V gene's germline CDR1 is DFQATT and CDR2 SNEGSKA (reference sequence). The CDR3 contains 15 residues. The ends were cut back, 4 bases at V and 0 bases at J, with 15 bases in the middle. The CDR3 reads CSAINRQRANYGYTF. The CDR3 coding sequence is TGCAGTGCTATAAACAGACAGCGAGCTAACTATGGCTACACCTTC.

The gene calls are TRBV6-5 and TRBJ1-6; tentatively, D is TRBD1 (5 bases). The CDR3 has 15 residues. CDR1 and CDR2 from the germline V gene are MNHEY and SVGAGI. V was pared by 2 bases and J by 9 bases, with 14 bases between. The CDR3 coding sequence is TGTGCCAGCAGTTACACACAGGTGTCGGGTTCACCCCTCCACTTT. It translates to CASSYTQVSGSPLHF.

Ten or more counts support this clonotype. The rearrangement joins TRBV25-1 to TRBJ2-7; tentative D call: TRBD1 (5 bases). Trimming pared 1 base from V and 6 bases from J, leaving 13 bases between. Germline CDR1 reads MGHDK; CDR2 reads SYGVNS. This CDR3 is 14 amino acids long. The chain's CDR3 is CASSEFQGSGEQYF. DNA for the CDR3: TGTGCCAGCAGTGAATTTCAGGGTTCGGGCGAGCAGTACTTC.

This clonotype has ten or more counts. The J gene is TRBJ1-2, the V gene TRBV12-3 or TRBV12-4; D uncertain. V was clipped by 1 base and J by 4 bases, with 4 bases between them. The CDR3 totals 12 residues. In DNA, the CDR3 is TGTGCCAGCAGTTTAGTAGCCTATGGCTACACCTTC. Its translation: CASSLVAYGYTF.

V is TRBV6-1 and J is TRBJ2-7; TRBD1 is a possible D gene (6 bases). Germline lookup yields CDR1 MNHNS and CDR2 SASEGT. Trimming cost V 6 bases and J 2 bases, with 14 bases left between them. This CDR3 contains 14 residues. The CDR3 DNA is TGTGCCAGCAGCGATCAGGGGAAGGCCTACGAGCAGTACTTC. This translates into CASSDQGKAYEQYF.

This clonotype was picked up a small number of times. The chain combines TRBV20-1 with TRBJ2-2; a weak D match, TRBD1 (5 bases). The germline V gene encodes CDR1 DFQATT and CDR2 SNEGSKA (reference sequence). Trimming pared 0 bases from V and 5 bases from J, leaving 13 bases between. The CDR3 is 15 residues long. The CDR3 coding sequence is TGCAGTGCTAGAGAAAAAAAGGGGTTTACCGGGGAGCTGTTTTTT. Residues: CSAREKKGFTGELFF.

The chain joins TRBV20-1 to TRBJ2-1, with 8 bases fitting TRBD1. This CDR3 spans 14 amino acids. Germline CDR1 is DFQATT and CDR2 is SNEGSKA (reference sequence). The V segment lost 6 bases and the J segment 9 bases; nucleotides outside the gene matches: 13. The CDR3 protein is CSAVAITGGTEQFF. Written as DNA, the CDR3 is TGCAGTGCCGTAGCGATAACAGGGGGAACTGAGCAGTTCTTC.